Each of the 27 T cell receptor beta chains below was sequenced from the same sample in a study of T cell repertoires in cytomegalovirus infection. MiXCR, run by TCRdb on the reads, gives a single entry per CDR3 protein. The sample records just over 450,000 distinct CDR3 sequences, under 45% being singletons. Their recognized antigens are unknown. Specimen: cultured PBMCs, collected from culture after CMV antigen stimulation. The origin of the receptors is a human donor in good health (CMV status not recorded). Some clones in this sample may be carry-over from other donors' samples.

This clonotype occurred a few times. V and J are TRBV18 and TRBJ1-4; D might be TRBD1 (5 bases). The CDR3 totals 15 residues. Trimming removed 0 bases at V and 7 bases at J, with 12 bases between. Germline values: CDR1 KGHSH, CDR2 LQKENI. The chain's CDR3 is CASSPPSGMGEKLFF. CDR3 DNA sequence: TGTGCCAGCTCACCACCATCAGGGATGGGTGAAAAACTGTTTTTT.

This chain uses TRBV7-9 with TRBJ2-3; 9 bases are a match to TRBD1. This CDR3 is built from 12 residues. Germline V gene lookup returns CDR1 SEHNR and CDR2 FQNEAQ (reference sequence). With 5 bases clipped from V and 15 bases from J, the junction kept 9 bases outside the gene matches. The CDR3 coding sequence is TGTGCCAGCAGCCAACGACAGGGGGTCCCTTATTTT. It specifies CASSQRQGVPYF.

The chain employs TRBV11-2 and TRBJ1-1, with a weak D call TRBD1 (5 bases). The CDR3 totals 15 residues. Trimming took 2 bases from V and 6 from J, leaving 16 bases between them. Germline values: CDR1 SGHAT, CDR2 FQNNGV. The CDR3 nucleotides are TGTGCCAGCAGCTTACTCGGCGACCGAGGGGCTGAAGCTTTCTTT. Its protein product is CASSLLGDRGAEAFF.

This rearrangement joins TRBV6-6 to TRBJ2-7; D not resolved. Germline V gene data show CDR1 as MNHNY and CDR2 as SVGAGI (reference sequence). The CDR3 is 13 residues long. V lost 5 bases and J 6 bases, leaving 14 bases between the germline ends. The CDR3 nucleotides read TGTGCCAGCAGTCCGGGTGGCGCGGTCGAGCAGTACTTC. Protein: CASSPGGAVEQYF.

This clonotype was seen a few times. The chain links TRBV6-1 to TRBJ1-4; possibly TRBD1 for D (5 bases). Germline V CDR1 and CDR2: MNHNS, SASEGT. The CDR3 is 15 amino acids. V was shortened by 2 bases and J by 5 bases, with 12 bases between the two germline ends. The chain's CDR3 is CASSEKGQGNEKLFF. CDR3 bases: TGTGCCAGCAGTGAAAAGGGGCAGGGCAATGAAAAACTGTTTTTT.

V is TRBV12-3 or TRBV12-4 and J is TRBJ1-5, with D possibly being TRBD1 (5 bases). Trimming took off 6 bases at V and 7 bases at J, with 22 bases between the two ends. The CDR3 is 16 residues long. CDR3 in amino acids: CASSIGTQGFEQPQHF. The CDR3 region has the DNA TGTGCCAGCAGCATCGGTACCCAGGGTTTTGAACAGCCCCAGCATTTT.

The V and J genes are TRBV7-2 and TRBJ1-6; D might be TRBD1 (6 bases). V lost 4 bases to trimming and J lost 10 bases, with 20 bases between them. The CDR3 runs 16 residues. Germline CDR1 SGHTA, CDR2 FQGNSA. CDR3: CASSYLPTGPGSPLHF. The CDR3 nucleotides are TGTGCCAGCAGCTACCTTCCGACAGGCCCGGGGTCACCCCTCCACTTT.

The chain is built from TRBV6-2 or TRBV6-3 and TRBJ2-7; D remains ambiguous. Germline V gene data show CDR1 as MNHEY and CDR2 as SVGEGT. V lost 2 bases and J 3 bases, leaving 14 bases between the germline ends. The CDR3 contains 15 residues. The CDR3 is CASSYSFQEHYEQYF. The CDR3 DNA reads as TGTGCCAGCAGTTACAGTTTCCAGGAGCACTACGAGCAGTACTTC.

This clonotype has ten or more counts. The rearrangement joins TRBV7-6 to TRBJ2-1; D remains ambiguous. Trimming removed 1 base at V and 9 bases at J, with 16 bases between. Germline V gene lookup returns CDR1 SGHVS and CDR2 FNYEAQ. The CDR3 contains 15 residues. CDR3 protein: CASSLGTYPGGEQFF. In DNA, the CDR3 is TGTGCCAGCAGCTTAGGGACCTACCCGGGTGGTGAGCAGTTCTTC.

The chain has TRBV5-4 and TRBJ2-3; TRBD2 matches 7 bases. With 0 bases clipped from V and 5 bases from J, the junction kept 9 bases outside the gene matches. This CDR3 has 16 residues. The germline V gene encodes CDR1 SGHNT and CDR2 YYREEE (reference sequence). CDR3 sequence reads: CASSLEAGRGKDTQYF. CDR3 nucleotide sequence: TGTGCCAGCAGCTTGGAGGCCGGGCGGGGGAAAGATACGCAGTATTTT.

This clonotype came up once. The CDR3 DNA is TGTGCCAGCAGCCCGCCCGCCAGGGGGTACACTGAAGCTTTCTTT. Translation: CASSPPARGYTEAFF. The chain has TRBV5-4 and TRBJ1-1; 7 nucleotides match TRBD1. In germline, CDR1 is SGHNT, CDR2 YYREEE (reference sequence). This CDR3 has 15 amino acids. J gave up 3 bases and V 4 bases, and 9 bases lay outside the gene matches.

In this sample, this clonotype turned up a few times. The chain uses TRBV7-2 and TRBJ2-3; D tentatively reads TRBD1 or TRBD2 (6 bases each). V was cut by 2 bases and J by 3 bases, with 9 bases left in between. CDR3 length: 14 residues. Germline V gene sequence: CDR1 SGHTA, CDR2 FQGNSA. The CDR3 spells CASSLRGETDTQYF. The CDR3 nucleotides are TGTGCCAGCAGCTTAAGGGGGGAGACAGATACGCAGTATTTT.

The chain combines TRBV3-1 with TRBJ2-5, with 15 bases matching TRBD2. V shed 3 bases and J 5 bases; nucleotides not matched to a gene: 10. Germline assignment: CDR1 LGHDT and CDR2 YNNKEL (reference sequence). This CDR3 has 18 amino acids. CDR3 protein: CASSQGLAGGPRGETQYF. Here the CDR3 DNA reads TGTGCCAGCAGCCAGGGACTAGCGGGGGGCCCCAGGGGGGAGACCCAGTACTTC.

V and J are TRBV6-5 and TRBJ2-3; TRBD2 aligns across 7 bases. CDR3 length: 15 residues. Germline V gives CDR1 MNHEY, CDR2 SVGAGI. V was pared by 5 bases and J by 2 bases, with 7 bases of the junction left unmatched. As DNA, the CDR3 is TGTGCCAGCAGTACCGGGGACTACTCCACAGATACGCAGTATTTT. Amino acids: CASSTGDYSTDTQYF.

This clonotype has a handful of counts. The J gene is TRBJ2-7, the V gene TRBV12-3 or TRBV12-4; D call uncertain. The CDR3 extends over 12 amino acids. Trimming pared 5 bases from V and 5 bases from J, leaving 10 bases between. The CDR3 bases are TGTGCCAGCAGTCCATCAGGCCACGAGCAGTACTTC. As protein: CASSPSGHEQYF.

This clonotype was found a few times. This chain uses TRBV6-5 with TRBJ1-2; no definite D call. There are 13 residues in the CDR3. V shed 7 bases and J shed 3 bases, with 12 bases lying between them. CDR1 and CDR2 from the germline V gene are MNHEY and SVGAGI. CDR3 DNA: TGTGCCAGCACCACCCCGACGGACTATGGCTACACCTTC. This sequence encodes CASTTPTDYGYTF.

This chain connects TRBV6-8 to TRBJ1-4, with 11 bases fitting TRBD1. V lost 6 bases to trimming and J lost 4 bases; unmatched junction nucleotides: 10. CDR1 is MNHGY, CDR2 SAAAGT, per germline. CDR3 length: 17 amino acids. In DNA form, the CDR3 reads TGTGCCAGCAGCCGCGGGACAGGGGGGAGCGGTAATGAAAAACTGTTTTTT. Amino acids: CASSRGTGGSGNEKLFF.

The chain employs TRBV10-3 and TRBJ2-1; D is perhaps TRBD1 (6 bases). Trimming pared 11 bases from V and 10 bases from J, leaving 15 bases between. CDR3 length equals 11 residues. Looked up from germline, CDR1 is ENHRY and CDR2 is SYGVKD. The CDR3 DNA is TGTGCCTCGACAGGAACGGACGAGCAGTTCTTC. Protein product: CASTGTDEQFF.

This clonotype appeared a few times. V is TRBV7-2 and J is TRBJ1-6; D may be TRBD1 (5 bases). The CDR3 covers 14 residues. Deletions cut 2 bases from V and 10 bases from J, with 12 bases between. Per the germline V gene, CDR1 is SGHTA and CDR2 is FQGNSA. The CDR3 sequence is CASSLRTRGSPLHF. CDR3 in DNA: TGTGCCAGCAGCTTAAGGACACGCGGGTCACCCCTCCACTTT.

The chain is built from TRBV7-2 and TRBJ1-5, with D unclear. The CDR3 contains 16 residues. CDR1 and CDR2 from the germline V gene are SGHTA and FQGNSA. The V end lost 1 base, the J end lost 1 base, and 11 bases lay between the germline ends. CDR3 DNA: TGTGCCAGCAGCTTAGTGAGCGGCAGGAGCAATCAGCCCCAGCATTTT. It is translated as CASSLVSGRSNQPQHF.

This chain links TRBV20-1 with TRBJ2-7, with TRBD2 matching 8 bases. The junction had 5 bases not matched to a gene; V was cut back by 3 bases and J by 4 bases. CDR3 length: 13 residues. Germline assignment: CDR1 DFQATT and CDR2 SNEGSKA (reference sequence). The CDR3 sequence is CSASGTSGYEQYF. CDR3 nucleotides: TGCAGTGCTAGTGGGACTAGTGGGTACGAGCAGTACTTC.

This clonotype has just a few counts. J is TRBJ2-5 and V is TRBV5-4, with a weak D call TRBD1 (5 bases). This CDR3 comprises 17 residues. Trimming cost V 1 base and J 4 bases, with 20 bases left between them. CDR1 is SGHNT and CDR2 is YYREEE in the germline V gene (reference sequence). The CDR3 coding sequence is TGTGCCAGCAGCTTGTACCCTCGGGCCTCAAGGGGAGAGACCCAGTACTTC. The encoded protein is CASSLYPRASRGETQYF. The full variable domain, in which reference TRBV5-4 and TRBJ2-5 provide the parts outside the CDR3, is ETGVTQSPTHLIKTRGQQVTLRCSSQSGHNTVSWYQQALGQGPQFIFQYYREEENGRGNFPPRFSGLQFPNYSSELNVNALELDDSALYLCASSLYPRASRGETQYFGPGTRLLVL.

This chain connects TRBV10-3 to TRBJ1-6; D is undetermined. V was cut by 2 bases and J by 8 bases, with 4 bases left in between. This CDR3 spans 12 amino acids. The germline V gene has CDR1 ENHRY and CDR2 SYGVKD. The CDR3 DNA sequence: TGTGCCATCAGTGAGGGGGATTCACCCCTCCACTTT. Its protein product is CAISEGDSPLHF.

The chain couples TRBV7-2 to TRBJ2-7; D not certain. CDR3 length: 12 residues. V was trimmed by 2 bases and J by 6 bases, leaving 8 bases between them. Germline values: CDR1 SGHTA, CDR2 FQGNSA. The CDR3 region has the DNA TGTGCCAGCAGCTTATTCGGGCGCGAGCAGTACTTC. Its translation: CASSLFGREQYF.

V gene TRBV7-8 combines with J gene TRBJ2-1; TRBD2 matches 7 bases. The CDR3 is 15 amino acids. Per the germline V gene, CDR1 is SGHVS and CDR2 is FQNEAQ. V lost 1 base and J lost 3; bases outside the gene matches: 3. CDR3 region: CASSLGSGRYNEQFF. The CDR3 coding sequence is TGTGCCAGCAGCTTAGGTAGCGGGCGCTACAATGAGCAGTTCTTC.

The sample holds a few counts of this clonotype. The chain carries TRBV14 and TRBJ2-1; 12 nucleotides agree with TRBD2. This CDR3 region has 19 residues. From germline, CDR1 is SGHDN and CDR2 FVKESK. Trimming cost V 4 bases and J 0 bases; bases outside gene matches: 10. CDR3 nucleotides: TGTGCCAGCAGCCCTGGGACTAGCGGGCGTGGGAGCTCCTACAATGAGCAGTTCTTC. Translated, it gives CASSPGTSGRGSSYNEQFF.

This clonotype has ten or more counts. The CDR3 region is CASSPTAGSSYNEQFF. CDR3 nucleotide sequence: TGTGCCAGCAGCCCCACGGCGGGGAGCTCCTACAATGAGCAGTTCTTC. This sequence joins TRBV7-6 and TRBJ2-1; D possibly corresponds to TRBD2 (6 bases). This CDR3 spans 16 amino acids. The germline V and J ends were trimmed by 5 bases and 0 bases, with 14 bases remaining between them. Germline V gene lookup returns CDR1 SGHVS and CDR2 FNYEAQ.